This TCR beta chain came from a study of T cell responses to AZD1222 COVID-19 vaccine. In germline, CDR1 is LNHNV, CDR2 YYDKDF (reference sequence). Between the trimmed V and J ends, which lost 0 bases and 8 bases, there was a span of 19 bases. This CDR3 has 16 amino acids. Data came from immunoSEQ multiplex PCR; TCRdb stores just in-frame clones and leaves some out. The sample has 90,000 to 150,000 clones, about nine tenths seen once. The sample here was peripheral blood, taken on day 0 of AZD1222 vaccination. The sequence was obtained from an adult in good health. The chain carries TRBV15 and TRBJ1-2; TRBD1 is a possible D gene (6 bases). CDR3 loop: CATSRERLPGQSGYTF. Here the CDR3 DNA reads TGTGCCACCAGCAGAGAGAGGCTACCGGGACAATCGGGCTACACCTTC.